The clone carrying this TCR beta chain was picked up many times. Its antigen is unknown. All donors comprised healthy Caucasians. These data belong to a study of identical twins. V was clipped by 4 bases and J by 6 bases; unmatched bases: 13. The length of the CDR3 is 16 residues. In TCRdb, the 5' RACE reads were re-called with MiXCR into one record per CDR3 protein. This sample has fewer than 500,000 distinct CDR3 sequences, with 20% to 25% found just once. Findings of the study overall: Models, which agreed with sharing between unrelated individuals, nonetheless underestimated the out-of-frame TCR alpha sharing seen in monozygotic twins.

This sample was also put to use in a study of T cells expressing NK-cell markers. This second report adds: Seven of the eight sequenced donors were HCMV-seropositive; one was seronegative.

Input material: CD4+ T cells sorted from blood. This sequence originates from a young woman in good health. The chain is built from TRBV12-3 or TRBV12-4 and TRBJ2-7; 9 bases are a match to TRBD2. CDR3: CASSSRAGGSTSEQYF. The CDR3 DNA sequence: TGTGCCAGCAGTTCTCGAGCGGGGGGATCTACCTCCGAGCAGTACTTC.